Described below is a single T cell receptor beta chain sequence and its context. This sample stems from a study of shared clonotypes between healthy human individuals. TCRdb's table, derived via immunoSEQ multiplex PCR, lists solely in-frame clones and lacks some. The table includes approximately 700,000 clones, around four fifths detected once. The receptor comes from a woman aged 25 to 39 in good health. Sequenced input: memory CD4+ T cells sorted from blood. The subset is: CD45RA-negative fraction.

CDR3 nucleotides: TGCACCAGCAGCCAATTCTACCGGGGAGCAGATACGCAGTATTTT. Encoded protein: CTSSQFYRGADTQYF. The chain joins TRBV1 to TRBJ2-3; TRBD2, the table's D call, was not compared with the DNA. TRBV1 is a listed pseudogene. There are 15 residues in the CDR3.